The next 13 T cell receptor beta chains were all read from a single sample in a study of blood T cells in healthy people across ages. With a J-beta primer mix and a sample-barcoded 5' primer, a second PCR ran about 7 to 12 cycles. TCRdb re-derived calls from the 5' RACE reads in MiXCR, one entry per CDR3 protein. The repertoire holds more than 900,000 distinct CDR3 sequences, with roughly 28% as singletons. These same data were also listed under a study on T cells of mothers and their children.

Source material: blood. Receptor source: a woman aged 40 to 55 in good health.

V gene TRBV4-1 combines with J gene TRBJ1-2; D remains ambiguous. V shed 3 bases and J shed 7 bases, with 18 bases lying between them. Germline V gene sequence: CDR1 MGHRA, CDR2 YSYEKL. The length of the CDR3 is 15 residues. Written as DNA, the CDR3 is TGCGCCAGCAGCCAGCCGACGCGTCCACGGCCTGGCTACACCTTC. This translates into CASSQPTRPRPGYTF.

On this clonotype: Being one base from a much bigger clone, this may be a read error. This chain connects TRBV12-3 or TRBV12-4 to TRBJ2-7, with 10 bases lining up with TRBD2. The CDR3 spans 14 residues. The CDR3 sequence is CASTPGTSDYGQYF. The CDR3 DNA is TGTGCCAGCACCCCAGGGACTAGCGACTACGGGCAGTACTTC.

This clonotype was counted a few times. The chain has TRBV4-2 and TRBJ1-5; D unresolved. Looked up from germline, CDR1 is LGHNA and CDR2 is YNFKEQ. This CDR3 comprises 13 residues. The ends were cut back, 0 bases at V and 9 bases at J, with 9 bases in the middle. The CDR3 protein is CASSQEVGRPQHF. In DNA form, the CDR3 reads TGTGCCAGCAGCCAAGAGGTAGGACGGCCCCAGCATTTT.

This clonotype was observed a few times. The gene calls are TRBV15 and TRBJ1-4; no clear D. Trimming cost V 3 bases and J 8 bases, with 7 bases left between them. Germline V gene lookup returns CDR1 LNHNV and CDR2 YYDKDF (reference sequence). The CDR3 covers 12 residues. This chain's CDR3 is CATSSGKEKLFF. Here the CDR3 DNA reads TGTGCCACCAGCAGCGGGAAAGAAAAACTGTTTTTT.

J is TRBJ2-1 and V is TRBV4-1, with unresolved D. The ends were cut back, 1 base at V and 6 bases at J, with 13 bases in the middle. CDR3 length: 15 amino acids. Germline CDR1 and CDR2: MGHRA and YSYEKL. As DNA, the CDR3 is TGCGCCAGCAGCCAAGTGGCTAGTTCCACCAATGAGCAGTTCTTC. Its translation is CASSQVASSTNEQFF.

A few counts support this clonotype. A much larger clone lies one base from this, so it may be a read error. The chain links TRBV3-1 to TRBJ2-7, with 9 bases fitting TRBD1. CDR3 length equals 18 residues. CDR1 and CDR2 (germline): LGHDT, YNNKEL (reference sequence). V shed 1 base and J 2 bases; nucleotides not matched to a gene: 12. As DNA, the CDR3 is TGTGCCAGCAGCCAAGTCCCCTTGGGACAGGGCAGGACCTACGAGCAGTACTTC. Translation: CASSQVPLGQGRTYEQYF.

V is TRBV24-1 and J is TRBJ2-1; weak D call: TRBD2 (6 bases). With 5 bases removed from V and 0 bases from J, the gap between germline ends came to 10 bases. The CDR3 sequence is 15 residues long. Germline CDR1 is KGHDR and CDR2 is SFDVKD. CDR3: CATSVGRSSYNEQFF. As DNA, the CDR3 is TGTGCCACCAGTGTGGGGAGGAGCTCCTACAATGAGCAGTTCTTC.

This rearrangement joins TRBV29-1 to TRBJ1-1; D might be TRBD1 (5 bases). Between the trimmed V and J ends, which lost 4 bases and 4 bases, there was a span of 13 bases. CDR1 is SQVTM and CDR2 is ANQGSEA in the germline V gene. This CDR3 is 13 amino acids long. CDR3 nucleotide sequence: TGCAGCGTTGGGGGCGGAGGTAGCACTGAAGCTTTCTTT. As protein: CSVGGGGSTEAFF.

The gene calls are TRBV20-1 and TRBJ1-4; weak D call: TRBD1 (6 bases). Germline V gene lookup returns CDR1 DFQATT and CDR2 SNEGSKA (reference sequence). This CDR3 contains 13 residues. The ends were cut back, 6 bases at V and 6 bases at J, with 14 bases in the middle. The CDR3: CSAKPGHHEKLFF. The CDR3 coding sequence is TGCAGTGCCAAACCGGGACACCATGAAAAACTGTTTTTT.

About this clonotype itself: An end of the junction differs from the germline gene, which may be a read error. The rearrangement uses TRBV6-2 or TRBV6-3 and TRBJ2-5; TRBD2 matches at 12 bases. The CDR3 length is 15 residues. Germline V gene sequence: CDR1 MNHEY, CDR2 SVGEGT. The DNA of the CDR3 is TGTGCCGGCAGTCGACTAGCGGGGGCTAAAGAGACCCAGTGCTTC. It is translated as CAGSRLAGAKETQCF.

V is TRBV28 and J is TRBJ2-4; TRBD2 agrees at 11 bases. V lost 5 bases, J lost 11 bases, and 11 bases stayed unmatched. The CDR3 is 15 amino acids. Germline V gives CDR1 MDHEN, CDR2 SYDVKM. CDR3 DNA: TGTGCCAGCAGTCCCCGGGTAGCGGGGGGGCCGTTTCAGTACTTC. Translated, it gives CASSPRVAGGPFQYF.

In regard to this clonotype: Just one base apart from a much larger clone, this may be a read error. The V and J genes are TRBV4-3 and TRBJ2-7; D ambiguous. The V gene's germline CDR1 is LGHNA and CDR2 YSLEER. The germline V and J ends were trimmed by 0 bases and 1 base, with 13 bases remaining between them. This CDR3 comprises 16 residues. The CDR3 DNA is TGCGCCAGCAGCCAAGATAGTGGAACCCTTTCCTACGAGCAGTACTTC. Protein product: CASSQDSGTLSYEQYF.

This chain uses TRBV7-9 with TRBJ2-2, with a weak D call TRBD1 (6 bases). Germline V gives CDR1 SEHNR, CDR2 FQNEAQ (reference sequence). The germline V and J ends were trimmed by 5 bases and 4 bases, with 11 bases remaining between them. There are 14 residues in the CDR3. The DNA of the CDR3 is TGTGCCAGCAGCCCCGGGACAACCACCGGGGAGCTGTTTTTT. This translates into CASSPGTTTGELFF.